This TCR beta chain was retrieved from a study of post-analysis software for immune sequencing data. The overall study: Courses of disease covered relapsing-remitting, secondary progressive and progressive-relapsing multiple sclerosis.

Trimming cost V 7 bases and J 6 bases, with 15 bases left between them. CDR3 length equals 13 residues. The germline V gene has CDR1 MNHNY and CDR2 SVGAGI (reference sequence). On this clonotype itself: Its antigen remains unknown.

The authors incorporated unique molecular identifiers into the TCR beta cDNA libraries. Yield was some 540,000 cDNA molecules from roughly 0.93 to 9.6 million T cells. From the PCR reads, TCRdb called clonotypes with MiXCR, one entry per CDR3 protein. The sample holds around 250,000 distinct CDR3 sequences; 35% to 40% are singletons and the top ten take around 4.7%. Notes on the study in general: When patients were compared with controls, 4 or 5 TRBV segments were more frequent, TRBV5-6, TRBV5-1 and TRBV20-1 among them. F measure clustering grouped samples strongly by preparation batch. In multiple sclerosis, normalized Chao1 diversity was significantly below that of controls.

The sequenced sample was blood. The gene calls are TRBV6-6 and TRBJ1-2; D gene uncertain. The TCR originated in a girl aged 10 to 17 with multiple sclerosis. In DNA form, the CDR3 reads TGTGCCAGCATTCCGGGTCGTGGAGATGGCTACACCTTC. It translates to CASIPGRGDGYTF.